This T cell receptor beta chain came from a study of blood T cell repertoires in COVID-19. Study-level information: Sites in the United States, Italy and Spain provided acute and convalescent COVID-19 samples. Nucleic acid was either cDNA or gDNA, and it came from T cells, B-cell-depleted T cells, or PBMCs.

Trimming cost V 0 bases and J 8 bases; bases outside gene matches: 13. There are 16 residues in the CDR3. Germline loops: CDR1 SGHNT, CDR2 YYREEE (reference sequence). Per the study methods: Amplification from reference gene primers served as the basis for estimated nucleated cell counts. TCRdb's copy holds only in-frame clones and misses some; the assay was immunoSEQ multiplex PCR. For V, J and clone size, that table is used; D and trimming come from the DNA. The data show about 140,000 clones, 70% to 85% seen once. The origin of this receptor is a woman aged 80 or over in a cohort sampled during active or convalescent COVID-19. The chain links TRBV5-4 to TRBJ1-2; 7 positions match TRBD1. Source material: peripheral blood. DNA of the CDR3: TGTGCCAGCAGCTTGGGGCAAAGGACAGGCCAGAGGGGCTACACCTTC. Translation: CASSLGQRTGQRGYTF. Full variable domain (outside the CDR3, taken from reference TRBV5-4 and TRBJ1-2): ETGVTQSPTHLIKTRGQQVTLRCSSQSGHNTVSWYQQALGQGPQFIFQYYREEENGRGNFPPRFSGLQFPNYSSELNVNALELDDSALYLCASSLGQRTGQRGYTFGSGTRLTVV.